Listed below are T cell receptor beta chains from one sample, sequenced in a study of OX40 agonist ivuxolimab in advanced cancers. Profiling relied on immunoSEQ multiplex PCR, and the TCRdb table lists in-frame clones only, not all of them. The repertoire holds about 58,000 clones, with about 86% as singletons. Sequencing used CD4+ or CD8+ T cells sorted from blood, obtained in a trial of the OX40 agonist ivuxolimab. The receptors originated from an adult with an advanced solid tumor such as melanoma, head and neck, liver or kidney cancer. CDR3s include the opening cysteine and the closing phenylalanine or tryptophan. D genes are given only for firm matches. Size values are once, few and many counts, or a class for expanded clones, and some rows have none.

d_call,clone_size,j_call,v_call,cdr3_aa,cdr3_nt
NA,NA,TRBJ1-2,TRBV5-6,CASSFSQNYGYTF,TGTGCCAGCAGCTTTAGTCAGAACTATGGCTACACCTTC
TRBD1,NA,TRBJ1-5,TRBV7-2,CASSLQGLGQPQHF,TGTGCCAGTAGCCTACAGGGGTTGGGCCAGCCCCAGCATTTT
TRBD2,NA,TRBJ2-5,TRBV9,CASSVAQLAGGYQETQYF,TGTGCCAGCAGCGTAGCTCAACTAGCGGGGGGGTACCAAGAGACCCAGTACTTC
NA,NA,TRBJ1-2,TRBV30,CAWGWGTVTGYTF,TGTGCCTGGGGGTGGGGGACCGTTACTGGCTACACCTTC
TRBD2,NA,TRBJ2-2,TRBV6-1,CASSEWGGMNTGELFF,TGTGCCAGCAGTGAATGGGGGGGGATGAACACCGGGGAGCTGTTTTTT
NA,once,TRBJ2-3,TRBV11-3,CASSLTGFADTQYF,TGTGCCAGCAGCCTTACAGGGTTCGCAGATACGCAGTATTTT
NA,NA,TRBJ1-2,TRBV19,CASSITGAGYTF,TGTGCCAGTAGTATAACAGGTGCTGGCTACACCTTC
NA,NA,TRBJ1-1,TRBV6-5,CASSKPGLRNTEAFF,TGTGCCAGCAGCAAACCGGGACTTAGGAACACTGAAGCTTTCTTT
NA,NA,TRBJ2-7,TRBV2,CASTRQAYEQYF,TGTGCCAGCACGCGGCAGGCCTACGAGCAGTACTTC
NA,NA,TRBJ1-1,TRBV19,CASKAWVGVKNTEAFF,TGTGCCAGTAAAGCCTGGGTGGGGGTCAAGAACACTGAAGCTTTCTTT
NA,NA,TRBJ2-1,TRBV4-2,CASSQVNVGSYNEQFF,TGTGCCAGCAGCCAAGTGAACGTGGGGTCCTACAATGAGCAGTTCTTC
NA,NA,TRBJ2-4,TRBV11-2,CASSPKGRSKNIQYF,TGTGCCAGCAGCCCCAAGGGACGGTCCAAAAACATTCAGTACTTC
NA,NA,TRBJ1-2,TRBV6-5,CASGPPRGEARGYTF,TGTGCCAGTGGGCCTCCGAGGGGGGAGGCTAGGGGCTACACCTTC
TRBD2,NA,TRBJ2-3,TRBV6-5,CASSRAGAMTDTQYF,TGTGCCAGCAGTCGAGCGGGGGCCATGACAGATACGCAGTATTTT
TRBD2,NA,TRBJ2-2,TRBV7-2,CASSLTGTSVIGELFF,TGTGCCAGCAGCTTAACCGGGACTAGCGTAATTGGGGAGCTGTTTTTT
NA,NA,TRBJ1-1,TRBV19,CASSIGGAPNTEAFF,TGTGCCAGTAGTATAGGCGGGGCACCGAACACTGAAGCTTTCTTT
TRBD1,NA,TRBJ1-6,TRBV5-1,CASSRDRVHSPLHF,TGCGCCAGCAGCCGGGACAGGGTCCATTCACCCCTCCACTTT
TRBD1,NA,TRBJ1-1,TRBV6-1,CATTRGQAFF,TGTGCTACCACAAGGGGGCAAGCTTTCTTT
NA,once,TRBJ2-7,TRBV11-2,CASSLGSFTYEQYF,TGTGCCAGCAGCCTAGGCTCCTTTACCTACGAGCAGTACTTC
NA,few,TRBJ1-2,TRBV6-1,CASSESPNYGYTF,TGTGCCAGCAGTGAGTCACCTAACTATGGCTACACCTTC
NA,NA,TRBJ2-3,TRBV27,CASSDRQGWGGRDTQYF,TGTGCCAGCAGTGACCGACAGGGATGGGGAGGTAGAGATACGCAGTATTTT
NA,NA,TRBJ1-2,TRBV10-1,CASSERENYGYTF,TGCGCCAGCAGTGAAAGGGAAAACTATGGCTACACCTTC
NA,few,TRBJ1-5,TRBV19,CASSRGTSNQPQHF,TGTGCCAGTAGCAGGGGAACTAGCAATCAGCCCCAGCATTTT
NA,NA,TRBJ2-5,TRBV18,CASSPRPPTSNQETQYF,TGTGCCAGCTCACCACGGCCCCCCACTAGCAACCAAGAGACCCAGTACTTC
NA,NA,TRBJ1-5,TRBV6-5,CASSYKPYSNQPQHF,TGTGCCAGCAGTTACAAGCCCTATAGCAATCAGCCCCAGCATTTT
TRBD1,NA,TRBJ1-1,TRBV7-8,CASSLSQGAGTEAFF,TGTGCCAGCAGCTTAAGTCAGGGGGCAGGCACTGAAGCTTTCTTT
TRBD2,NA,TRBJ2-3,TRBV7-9,CASSFGGGTDTQYF,TGTGCCAGCAGCTTCGGGGGGGGCACAGATACGCAGTATTTT
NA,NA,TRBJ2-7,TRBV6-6,CASSYSSYEQYF,TGTGCCAGCAGTTACTCCAGCTACGAGCAGTACTTC
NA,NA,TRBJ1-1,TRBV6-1,CASTITQGTEAFF,TGTGCCAGCACCATTACTCAGGGCACTGAAGCTTTCTTT
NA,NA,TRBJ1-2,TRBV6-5,CASSYSGSPSNYGYTF,TGTGCCAGCAGTTACTCAGGGTCTCCCTCCAACTATGGCTACACCTTC
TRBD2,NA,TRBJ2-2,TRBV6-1,CASSEFSPGLVTNTGELFF,TGTGCCAGCAGTGAGTTTTCCCCGGGACTAGTAACTAACACCGGGGAGCTGTTTTTT
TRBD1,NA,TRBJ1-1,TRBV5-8,CASSKRPGQGATEAFF,TGTGCCAGCAGCAAAAGACCGGGACAGGGGGCGACTGAAGCTTTCTTT
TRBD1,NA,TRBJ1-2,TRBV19,CASSRWTGPNYGYTF,TGTGCCAGTAGTAGATGGACAGGGCCTAACTATGGCTACACCTTC
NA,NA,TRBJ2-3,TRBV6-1,CASRRTHSTDTQYF,TGTGCCAGCAGGAGGACACACTCCACAGATACGCAGTATTTT
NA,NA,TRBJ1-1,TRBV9,CASSVAPAGTEAFF,TGTGCCAGCAGCGTAGCCCCGGCGGGGACCGAAGCTTTCTTT
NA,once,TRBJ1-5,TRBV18,CASSPTDPNQPQHF,TGTGCCAGCTCCCCGACAGACCCAAATCAGCCCCAGCATTTT
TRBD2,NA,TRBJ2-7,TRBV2,CASSIAGGPAEQYF,TGTGCCAGCAGTATTGCGGGGGGGCCGGCCGAGCAGTACTTC
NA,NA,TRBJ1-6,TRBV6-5,CASSYSGQSRNSPLHF,TGTGCCAGCAGTTACTCTGGACAGTCCCGTAATTCACCCCTCCACTTT
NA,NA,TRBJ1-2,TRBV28,CASSLNLGDGYTF,TGTGCCAGCAGTTTAAACCTAGGGGATGGCTACACCTTC
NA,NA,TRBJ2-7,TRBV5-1,CASSLWPYEQYF,TGCGCCAGCAGCTTGTGGCCCTACGAGCAGTACTTC
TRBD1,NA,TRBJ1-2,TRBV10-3,CAISTRTGDPNYGYTF,TGTGCCATCAGTACCCGGACAGGGGATCCCAACTATGGCTACACCTTC
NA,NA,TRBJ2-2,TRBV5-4,CASSLAGAQGGELFF,TGTGCCAGCAGCTTGGCGGGGGCCCAGGGCGGGGAGCTGTTTTTT
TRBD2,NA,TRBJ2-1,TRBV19,CASSIIPPLAGGYNEQFF,TGTGCCAGTAGTATAATCCCCCCCCTAGCGGGGGGATACAATGAGCAGTTCTTC
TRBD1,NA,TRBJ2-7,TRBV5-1,CASSSRDRTYEQYF,TGCGCCAGCAGCTCCCGGGACAGGACATACGAGCAGTACTTC
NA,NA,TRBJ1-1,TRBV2,CASSEAQGGNTEAFF,TGTGCCAGCAGTGAAGCACAGGGCGGGAACACTGAAGCTTTCTTT
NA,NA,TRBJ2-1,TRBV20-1,CSASGGYEQFF,TGCAGTGCTAGCGGGGGTTATGAGCAGTTCTTC
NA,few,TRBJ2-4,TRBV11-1,CASSLWPRKIAKNIQYF,TGTGCCAGCAGTCTTTGGCCGCGAAAAATAGCCAAAAACATTCAGTACTTC
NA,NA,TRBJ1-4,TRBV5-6,CASSLNAGWANEKLFF,TGTGCCAGCAGCCTGAACGCAGGGTGGGCTAATGAAAAACTGTTTTTT
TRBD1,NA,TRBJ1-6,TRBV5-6,CASSFLDRGDSPLHF,TGTGCCAGCAGCTTCTTGGACAGGGGGGATTCACCCCTCCACTTT
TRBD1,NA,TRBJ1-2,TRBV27,CASSLSGQGGPYGYTF,TGTGCCAGCAGTTTATCGGGACAGGGAGGCCCCTATGGCTACACCTTC
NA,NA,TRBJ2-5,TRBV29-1,CSAARMGGPKETQYF,TGCAGCGCCGCCCGCATGGGGGGGCCAAAGGAGACCCAGTACTTC
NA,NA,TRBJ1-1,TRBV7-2,CASSSGRRRQAFF,TGTGCCAGCAGCTCCGGACGGCGTCGACAAGCTTTCTTT
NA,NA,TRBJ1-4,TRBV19,CASSHSGQGFEKLFF,TGTGCCAGTAGTCATAGTGGGCAGGGATTTGAAAAACTGTTTTTT
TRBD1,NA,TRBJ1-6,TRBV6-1,CASSRDRDSPLHF,TGTGCCAGTTCTCGGGACAGGGATTCACCCCTCCACTTT